This T cell receptor (beta chain) originates from a study of T cell responses to AZD1222 COVID-19 vaccine. CDR3 length equals 15 residues. Per the germline V gene, CDR1 is SGHDN and CDR2 is FVKESK. V shed 5 bases and J shed 2 bases, with 13 bases lying between them. Assay: immunoSEQ multiplex PCR; the TCRdb copy retains only in-frame clones and omits some. The sample lists around 130,000 clones, approximately 92% occurring once. The chain combines TRBV14 with TRBJ2-1; tentative D call: TRBD2 (6 bases). This clonotype originated in an adult who received the AZD1222 COVID-19 vaccine. Sequenced here: peripheral blood, sampled 28 days after the second AZD1222 dose. The CDR3 DNA reads TGTGCCAGCAGCTCACTCCGGAGGGCCTACAATGAGCAGTTCTTC. This codes for CASSSLRRAYNEQFF.